A single sample is the source of the 32 T cell receptor beta chains below, sequenced in a study of cytomegalovirus exposure and HLA in healthy donors. PCR was performed using 60 Vbeta and 13 Jbeta primers. Assay: immunoSEQ multiplex PCR; the TCRdb copy retains only in-frame clones and omits some. Of 110,000 or so clones in the sample, over 8.5% were seen once. The material sequenced was PBMCs. Receptors were obtained from a woman aged 40 to 49 in good health and CMV-seropositive.

A few counts support this clone. This chain connects TRBV9 to TRBJ2-2, with 15 bases that match TRBD2. The ends lost 4 bases at V and 0 bases at J; junction bases unmatched: 4. Germline CDR1 is SGDLS and CDR2 is YYNGEE. The CDR3 totals 18 residues. For the CDR3, the DNA is TGTGCCAGCAGCCCCCGGACTAGCGGGGGGGCGAACACCGGGGAGCTGTTTTTT. Translating it yields CASSPRTSGGANTGELFF.

DNA for the CDR3: TGTGCCAGCAGCTTGATTAGCGGGGGGCCTAGCACAGATACGCAGTATTTT. Protein: CASSLISGGPSTDTQYF. J is TRBJ2-3 and V is TRBV5-4, with 10 positions matching TRBD2. The junction had 5 bases not matched to a gene; V was cut back by 1 base and J by 0 bases. The CDR3 sequence is 17 residues long. CDR1 and CDR2 (germline): SGHNT, YYREEE (reference sequence). Combining the CDR3 with reference TRBV5-4 and TRBJ2-3 gives the whole variable domain ETGVTQSPTHLIKTRGQQVTLRCSSQSGHNTVSWYQQALGQGPQFIFQYYREEENGRGNFPPRFSGLQFPNYSSELNVNALELDDSALYLCASSLISGGPSTDTQYFGPGTRLTVL.

The V gene is TRBV27, the J gene TRBJ1-1, with 7 bases lining up with TRBD1. With V trimmed by 5 bases and J by 1 base, 10 bases remained unmatched. The CDR3 has 16 residues. Germline CDR1 and CDR2: MNHEY and SMNVEV (reference sequence). The CDR3 region is CASSRPRQGGNTEAFF. The CDR3 nucleotides read TGTGCCAGCAGTCGCCCCAGACAGGGAGGGAACACTGAAGCTTTCTTT.

This clone was seen a few times. The rearrangement links TRBV9 to TRBJ1-4; 8 bases agree with TRBD1. V gave up 4 bases and J gave up 8 bases; unmatched junction bases: 10. Looked up from germline, CDR1 is SGDLS and CDR2 is YYNGEE. The CDR3 sequence is 15 residues long. DNA of the CDR3: TGTGCCAGCAGCACCCGGACAGGGAGAGGGGAAAAACTGTTTTTT. As protein: CASSTRTGRGEKLFF.

The chain recombines TRBV5-6 with TRBJ2-1; TRBD2 is a possible D gene (6 bases). Germline CDR1 reads SGHDT; CDR2 reads YYEEEE. The CDR3 length is 13 residues. V was trimmed by 5 bases and J by 4 bases, leaving 10 bases between them. Here the CDR3 reads CASRRLAYNEQFF. CDR3 DNA sequence: TGTGCCAGCAGGCGGCTAGCGTACAATGAGCAGTTCTTC.

This clone showed up just a few times. This chain connects TRBV5-4 to TRBJ1-1; D is possibly TRBD1 (5 bases). Germline CDR1 reads SGHNT; CDR2 reads YYREEE (reference sequence). This CDR3 contains 12 residues. V was cut by 2 bases and J by 7 bases, with 9 bases left in between. The CDR3 here is CASSFGGDEAFF. CDR3 in DNA: TGTGCCAGCAGCTTCGGGGGGGATGAAGCTTTCTTT.

The chain employs TRBV6-5 and TRBJ2-1; 15 nucleotides agree with TRBD2. Germline V gene lookup returns CDR1 MNHEY and CDR2 SVGAGI. The J segment lost 7 bases and the V segment lost 6 bases, leaving 4 bases of the junction unmatched. This CDR3 is built from 15 residues. The CDR3 region has the DNA TGTGCCAGCAGCCTAGGACTAGCGGGGGGGAATGAGCAGTTCTTC. Its translation: CASSLGLAGGNEQFF.

This clone was recorded a few times. The genes are TRBV9 and TRBJ2-7; 9 nucleotides line up with TRBD1. Unmatched junction bases numbered 8, after V lost 3 bases and J lost 4 bases. This CDR3 spans 15 amino acids. CDR1 is SGDLS, CDR2 YYNGEE, per germline. In DNA form, the CDR3 reads TGTGCCAGCAGCGGGGGACAGGGAGTTCCTTACGAGCAGTACTTC. Translated: CASSGGQGVPYEQYF.

The table lists this clone with a few counts. One junction end disagrees with the germline gene, perhaps due to a read error. This rearrangement joins TRBV6-1 to TRBJ1-2; tentative D call: TRBD1 (6 bases). The CDR3 covers 10 residues. The germline CDR1 and CDR2 sequences are MNHNS and SASEGT. The CDR3 spells CASRARQAAF. In DNA, the CDR3 is TGTGCCAGCAGAGCCCGACAGGCAGCCTTC.

A few counts support this clone. The chain uses TRBV28 and TRBJ2-2, with 8 bases aligning to TRBD1. The CDR3 contains 15 residues. Trimming at V came to 10 bases and at J to 7 bases, leaving 14 bases not matched to a gene. Germline V gene sequence: CDR1 MDHEN, CDR2 SYDVKM. The CDR3 loop is CATTLQGGNGGELFF. In nucleotides, the CDR3 is TGTGCCACGACCTTACAGGGGGGAAATGGCGGGGAGCTGTTTTTT.

Only a few counts were recorded for this clone. The chain joins TRBV29-1 to TRBJ1-1, with D unresolved. The CDR3 runs 15 residues. The germline V gene encodes CDR1 SQVTM and CDR2 ANQGSEA. The germline V and J ends were trimmed by 5 bases and 0 bases, with 16 bases remaining between them. This CDR3 reads CSVYREPTLNTEAFF. In DNA, the CDR3 is TGCAGCGTTTATCGGGAGCCAACTTTGAACACTGAAGCTTTCTTT.

This clone has only a few counts. The chain couples TRBV19 to TRBJ1-5; D is possibly TRBD1 (5 bases). V dropped 4 bases and J dropped 5 bases, with 12 bases sitting between them. The CDR3 consists of 14 residues. Germline V gene sequence: CDR1 LNHDA, CDR2 SQIVND (reference sequence). CDR3 amino acids: CASSRDSFDQPQHF. The CDR3 nucleotides read TGTGCCAGTAGTAGAGACAGTTTCGATCAGCCCCAGCATTTT.

The DNA for the CDR3 is TGTGCCAGCAGTCCCGCCAGCGAGGGCTACACCTTC. Translation gives CASSPASEGYTF. V gene TRBV6-5 combines with J gene TRBJ1-2; D is ambiguous. Trimming removed 5 bases at V and 8 bases at J, with 12 bases between. The CDR3 loop spans 12 amino acids. In germline, CDR1 is MNHEY, CDR2 SVGAGI.

The chain joins TRBV27 to TRBJ1-3; D call uncertain. The CDR3 is 17 residues long. CDR1 is MNHEY, CDR2 SMNVEV, per germline (reference sequence). V was shortened by 0 bases and J by 3 bases, with 15 bases between the two germline ends. Here the CDR3 DNA reads TGTGCCAGCAGTTTATCGATTCCCTCGAGGGATGGAAACACCATATATTTT. Residues: CASSLSIPSRDGNTIYF.

About this clone: This may be a read error: a much more frequent sequence differs by one nucleotide. The genes are TRBV4-1 and TRBJ1-2; TRBD1 aligns across 7 bases. CDR1 is MGHRA, CDR2 YSYEKL, per germline. This CDR3 is 20 amino acids long. J gave up 2 bases and V 3 bases, and 21 bases lay outside the gene matches. The CDR3 DNA reads TGCGCCAGCAGCCATCTACAGGCACCGGGACAGACCACTTTAAACTATGGCTACACCTTC. This sequence encodes CASSHLQAPGQTTLNYGYTF.

This clone was observed a few times. The V and J genes are TRBV5-1 and TRBJ2-4; TRBD1 aligns across 9 bases. This CDR3 has 14 residues. J gave up 8 bases and V 3 bases, and 6 bases lay outside the gene matches. Germline CDR1 and CDR2: SGHRS and YFSETQ. The CDR3, as DNA: TGCGCCAGCAGCTCGGACAGGGGTGATGACATTCAGTACTTC. Its translation: CASSSDRGDDIQYF. Looking up the rest from reference TRBV5-1 and TRBJ2-4 gives the full variable domain: KAGVTQTPRYLIKTRGQQVTLSCSPISGHRSVSWYQQTPGQGLQFLFEYFSETQRNKGNFPGRFSGRQFSNSRSEMNVSTLELGDSALYLCASSSDRGDDIQYFGAGTRLSVL.

Of note for this clone: Within the sample, other DNA sequences also encode this same CDR3. The rearrangement joins TRBV6-5 to TRBJ1-6; D is ambiguous. Germline CDR1 and CDR2: MNHEY and SVGAGI. The CDR3 is 15 amino acids. V was trimmed by 2 bases and J by 4 bases, leaving 9 bases between them. The CDR3 bases are TGTGCCAGCAGTTACGAGATATCATATAATTCACCCCTCCACTTT. Protein sequence: CASSYEISYNSPLHF.

The chain is built from TRBV19 and TRBJ2-7; 8 bases agree with TRBD2. The J segment lost 2 bases and the V segment lost 3 bases, leaving 6 bases of the junction unmatched. This CDR3 is built from 15 residues. Germline values: CDR1 LNHDA, CDR2 SQIVND (reference sequence). The CDR3, as DNA: TGTGCCAGTAGTATCGGAGCGGGGGACCCCTACGAGCAGTACTTC. Encoded protein: CASSIGAGDPYEQYF.

The chain uses TRBV11-2 and TRBJ2-1; D possibly corresponds to TRBD2 (6 bases). This CDR3 has 15 amino acids. V was cut by 2 bases and J by 4 bases, with 12 bases left in between. The germline V gene has CDR1 SGHAT and CDR2 FQNNGV. The CDR3 sequence is CASSLSAGPYNEQFF. DNA of the CDR3: TGTGCCAGCAGCTTATCGGCGGGGCCTTACAATGAGCAGTTCTTC.

This chain links TRBV5-1 with TRBJ2-5; 14 bases are shared with TRBD2. CDR1 and CDR2 from the germline V gene are SGHRS and YFSETQ. CDR3 length: 17 residues. The trim removed 7 bases at V and 3 bases at J, leaving 11 bases unmatched. The CDR3 spells CASGTGTSGGSEETQYF. The CDR3 DNA follows: TGCGCCAGCGGCACTGGGACTAGCGGGGGTTCCGAAGAGACCCAGTACTTC.

This clone was seen only a few times. The V and J genes are TRBV5-6 and TRBJ2-3; D perhaps matches TRBD1 (5 bases). CDR1 is SGHDT, CDR2 YYEEEE, per germline. The CDR3 covers 16 residues. The ends were cut back, 3 bases at V and 0 bases at J, with 14 bases in the middle. The CDR3 bases are TGTGCCAGCAGCTCACTCAGGGTTCGTAGCACAGATACGCAGTATTTT. Its translation is CASSSLRVRSTDTQYF.

The chain has TRBV9 and TRBJ1-5; D not resolved. Germline V gene data show CDR1 as SGDLS and CDR2 as YYNGEE. This CDR3 is 13 amino acids long. V shed 2 bases and J shed 0 bases, with 3 bases lying between them. In DNA form, the CDR3 reads TGTGCCAGCAGCGTCAGTAGCAATCAGCCCCAGCATTTT. Its translation is CASSVSSNQPQHF. Full variable domain (remainder filled in from reference TRBV9 and TRBJ1-5): DSGVTQTPKHLITATGQRVTLRCSPRSGDLSVYWYQQSLDQGLQFLIQYYNGEERAKGNILERFSAQQFPDLHSELNLSSLELGDSALYFCASSVSSNQPQHFGDGTRLSIL.

J is TRBJ2-1 and V is TRBV9; no reliable D call. CDR1 and CDR2 from the germline V gene are SGDLS and YYNGEE. Deletions cut 0 bases from V and 0 bases from J, with 10 bases between. The CDR3 spans 16 residues. DNA of the CDR3: TGTGCCAGCAGCGTAGGTATCAGTAACTCCTACAATGAGCAGTTCTTC. It yields the protein CASSVGISNSYNEQFF.

This chain links TRBV7-8 with TRBJ2-3; 7 nucleotides match TRBD2. In germline, CDR1 is SGHVS, CDR2 FQNEAQ. The CDR3 is 15 amino acids. J was trimmed by 0 bases and V by 3 bases; bases with no gene match: 3. The CDR3 DNA reads as TGTGCCAGCAGCTTGTCGGGGGGAAGCACAGATACGCAGTATTTT. It is translated as CASSLSGGSTDTQYF.

This clone was seen a handful of times. The chain employs TRBV5-6 and TRBJ2-7, with D perhaps TRBD2 (6 bases). V lost 4 bases, J lost 6 bases, and 14 bases lay in between. The CDR3 covers 13 residues. CDR1 and CDR2 from the germline V gene are SGHDT and YYEEEE. This chain's CDR3 is CASSLLARGEQYF. The CDR3 DNA reads as TGTGCCAGCAGCCTCCTCGCGCGGGGCGAGCAGTACTTC.

V is TRBV5-6 and J is TRBJ1-1; 10 bases map to TRBD1. Germline V gives CDR1 SGHDT, CDR2 YYEEEE. Losses at the gene ends were 3 bases for V and 0 bases for J; bases not matched to a gene: 5. The CDR3 sequence is 16 residues long. DNA for the CDR3: TGTGCCAGCAGCTGGGACAGGGGACAGATGAACACTGAAGCTTTCTTT. Translating it yields CASSWDRGQMNTEAFF.

This clone was seen once. The chain uses TRBV7-6 and TRBJ2-7; 10 bases are a match to TRBD1. J was trimmed by 4 bases and V by 3 bases; bases with no gene match: 3. The germline V gene has CDR1 SGHVS and CDR2 FNYEAQ. CDR3 length equals 14 residues. CDR3 bases: TGTGCCAGCAGCTTGTGGGGACAGGGGTACGAGCAGTACTTC. Protein product: CASSLWGQGYEQYF.

The chain carries TRBV4-1 and TRBJ1-3; D remains unclear. The CDR3 has 16 amino acids. The ends were cut back, 2 bases at V and 1 base at J, with 12 bases in the middle. Germline V gives CDR1 MGHRA, CDR2 YSYEKL. CDR3 region: CASSQFPTESGNTIYF. CDR3 bases: TGCGCCAGCAGCCAATTCCCGACGGAGTCTGGAAACACCATATATTTT.

This rearrangement joins TRBV29-1 to TRBJ1-2; 8 nucleotides line up with TRBD1. V shed 3 bases, J shed 3 bases, and the junction held 3 bases outside the gene matches. The CDR3 consists of 13 residues. CDR1 is SQVTM and CDR2 is ANQGSEA in the germline V gene. The CDR3 protein is CSVDPDRDYGYTF. The DNA for the CDR3 is TGCAGCGTTGACCCGGACAGGGACTATGGCTACACCTTC.

This clone showed up just a few times. This rearrangement joins TRBV6-5 to TRBJ2-2; TRBD1 matches at 9 bases. With V trimmed by 5 bases and J by 4 bases, 2 bases remained unmatched. The germline V gene has CDR1 MNHEY and CDR2 SVGAGI. This CDR3 has 14 residues. The CDR3 region is CASSRDRVTGELFF. The CDR3 DNA sequence: TGTGCCAGCAGTCGGGACAGGGTCACCGGGGAGCTGTTTTTT.

A few counts support this clone. The genes are TRBV6-5 and TRBJ1-6; the match to TRBD1 covers 9 bases. This CDR3 spans 14 amino acids. V lost 10 bases and J lost 5; bases outside the gene matches: 6. Germline V gene sequence: CDR1 MNHEY, CDR2 SVGAGI. The CDR3 DNA sequence: TGTGCCACACTCCGGGACAGGGATAATTCACCCCTCCACTTT. Its protein is CATLRDRDNSPLHF.

This clone was detected only a few times. The chain carries TRBV18 and TRBJ1-2; 8 bases are a match to TRBD1. Germline assignment: CDR1 KGHSH and CDR2 LQKENI. This CDR3 is built from 14 residues. V lost 6 bases, J lost 3 bases, and 6 bases stayed unmatched. DNA of the CDR3: TGTGCCAGCTCCCTTGACAGGGGAGACTATGGCTACACCTTC. This codes for CASSLDRGDYGYTF.